Following are 3 T cell receptor beta chains from one sample sequenced in a study of blood T cells in healthy people across ages (dated by TCRdb to between 2015 and 2017). Receptor amplification or capture employed 5' RACE. The listed sequencing device is Illumina HiSeq 2500. A second PCR of roughly 7 to 12 cycles was run with a J-beta primer mix and a sample-barcoded 5' primer. The public reads were reanalyzed by TCRdb: fastp trimming at Q25, MiXCR alignment, in-frame beta chains only. Merged by CDR3 protein, the rows form single entries marked with the most common genes and DNA. The sample table records about 1.4 million distinct CDR3 sequences; approximately 59% of these occur just once. The ten largest clones represent 5% to 7% of the sample. Sequencing input: blood. The origin of the receptors is a man between 18 and 35 years old in good health.

The chain recombines TRBV29-1 with TRBJ1-1, with 8 bases identical to TRBD1. CDR3 length: 10 amino acids. The J segment lost 10 bases and the V segment lost 6 bases, leaving 4 bases of the junction unmatched. In germline, CDR1 is SQVTM, CDR2 ANQGSEA. The CDR3 DNA is TGCAGCGTGGACAGGGTTGCAGCTTTCTTT. Translating gives CSVDRVAAFF.

The gene calls are TRBV24-1 and TRBJ2-3; D assignment may be TRBD1 or TRBD2 (5 bases each). V was shortened by 4 bases and J by 3 bases, with 13 bases between the two germline ends. Germline V CDR1 and CDR2: KGHDR, SFDVKD. This CDR3 region has 15 residues. The CDR3 DNA follows: TGTGCCACCAGTGAAGGAGGCAGGGAGACAGATACGCAGTATTTT. Amino acid sequence: CATSEGGRETDTQYF.

This clonotype was observed a handful of times. The chain is built from TRBV25-1 and TRBJ2-5; D is uncertain. The end of the DNA fits TRBJ2-7 better, so the J call may be wrong. Germline V CDR1 and CDR2: MGHDK, SYGVNS. The CDR3 runs 13 residues. CDR3 DNA sequence: TGTGCCAGCAGTGCCCCCCCAGGAACCGAGCAGTACTTC. Translating it yields CASSAPPGTEQYF.